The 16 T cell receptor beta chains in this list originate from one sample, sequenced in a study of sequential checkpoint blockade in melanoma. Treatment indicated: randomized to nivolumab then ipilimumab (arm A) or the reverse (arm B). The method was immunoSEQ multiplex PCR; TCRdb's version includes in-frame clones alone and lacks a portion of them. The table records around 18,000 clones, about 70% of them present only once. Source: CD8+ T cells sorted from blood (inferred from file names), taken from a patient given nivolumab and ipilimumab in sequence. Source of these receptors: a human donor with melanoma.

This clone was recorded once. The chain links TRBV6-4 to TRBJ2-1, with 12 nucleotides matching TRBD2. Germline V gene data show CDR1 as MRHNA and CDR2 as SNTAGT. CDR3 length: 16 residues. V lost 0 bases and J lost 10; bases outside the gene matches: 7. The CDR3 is CASSDSNLAGGLEQFF. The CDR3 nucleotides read TGTGCCAGCAGTGACTCGAATCTAGCGGGGGGGCTAGAGCAGTTCTTC.

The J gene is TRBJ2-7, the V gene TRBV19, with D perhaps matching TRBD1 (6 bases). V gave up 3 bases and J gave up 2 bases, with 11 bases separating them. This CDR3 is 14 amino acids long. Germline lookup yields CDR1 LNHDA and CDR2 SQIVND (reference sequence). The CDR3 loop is CASSITGSTYEQYF. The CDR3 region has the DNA TGTGCCAGTAGTATCACAGGGAGTACCTACGAGCAGTACTTC.

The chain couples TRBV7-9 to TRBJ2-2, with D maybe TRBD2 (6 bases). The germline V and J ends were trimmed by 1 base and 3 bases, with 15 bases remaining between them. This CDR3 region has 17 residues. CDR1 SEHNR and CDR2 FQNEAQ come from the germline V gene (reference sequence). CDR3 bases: TGTGCCAGCAGCTTAGTCTCGGGAGACGGATACACCGGGGAGCTGTTTTTT. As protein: CASSLVSGDGYTGELFF.

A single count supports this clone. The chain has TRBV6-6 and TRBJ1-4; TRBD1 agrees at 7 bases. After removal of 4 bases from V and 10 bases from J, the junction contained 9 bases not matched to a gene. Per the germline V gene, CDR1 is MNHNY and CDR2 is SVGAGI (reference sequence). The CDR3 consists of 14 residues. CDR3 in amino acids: CASSFDRDDGKLFF. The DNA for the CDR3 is TGTGCCAGCAGTTTCGACAGGGACGACGGAAAACTGTTTTTT.

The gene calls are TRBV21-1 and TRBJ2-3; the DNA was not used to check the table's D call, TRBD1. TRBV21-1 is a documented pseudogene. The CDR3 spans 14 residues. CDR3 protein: CASSEGVGTDTQYF. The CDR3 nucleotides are TGTGCCAGCAGCGAGGGGGTAGGCACAGATACGCAGTATTTT.

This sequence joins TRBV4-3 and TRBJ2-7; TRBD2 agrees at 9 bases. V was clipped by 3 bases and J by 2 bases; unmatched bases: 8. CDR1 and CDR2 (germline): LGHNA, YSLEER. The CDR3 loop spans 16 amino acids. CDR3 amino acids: CASSQELLAGAYEQYF. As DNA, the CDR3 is TGCGCCAGCAGCCAGGAACTCTTAGCGGGAGCCTACGAGCAGTACTTC.

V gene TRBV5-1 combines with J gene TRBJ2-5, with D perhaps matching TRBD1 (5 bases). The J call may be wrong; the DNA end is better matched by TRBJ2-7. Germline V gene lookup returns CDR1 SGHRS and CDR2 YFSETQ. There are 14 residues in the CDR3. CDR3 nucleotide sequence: TGCGCCAGCAGCTTGGCAGGGTCTTCCTACGAGCAGTACTTC. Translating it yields CASSLAGSSYEQYF.

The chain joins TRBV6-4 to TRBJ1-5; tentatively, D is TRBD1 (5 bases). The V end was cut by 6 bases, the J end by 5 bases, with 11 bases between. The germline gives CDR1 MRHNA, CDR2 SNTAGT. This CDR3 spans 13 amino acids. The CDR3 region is CASRAGTDQPQHF. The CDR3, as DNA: TGTGCCAGCAGAGCGGGGACGGATCAGCCCCAGCATTTT.

CDR3 region: CASSQESGGFYNEQFF. CDR3 DNA sequence: TGTGCCAGCAGCCAAGAATCAGGGGGCTTCTACAATGAGCAGTTCTTC. The V call is TRBV4-2, the J call TRBJ2-1; TRBD1 matches at 8 bases. CDR3 length: 16 amino acids. The V gene's germline CDR1 is LGHNA and CDR2 YNFKEQ. Unmatched junction bases numbered 4, after V lost 0 bases and J lost 3 bases.

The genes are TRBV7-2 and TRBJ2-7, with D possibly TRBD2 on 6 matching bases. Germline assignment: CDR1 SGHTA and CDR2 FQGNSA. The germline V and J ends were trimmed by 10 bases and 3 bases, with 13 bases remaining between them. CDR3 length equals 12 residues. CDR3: CATTSSDYEQYF. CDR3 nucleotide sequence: TGTGCCACAACGTCTAGCGACTACGAGCAGTACTTC.

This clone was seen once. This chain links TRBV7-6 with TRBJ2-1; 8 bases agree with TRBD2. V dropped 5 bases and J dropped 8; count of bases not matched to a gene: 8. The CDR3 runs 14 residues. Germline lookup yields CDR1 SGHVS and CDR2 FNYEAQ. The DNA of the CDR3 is TGTGCCAGCAGCCCCGGGGGGGCTCGGGATGAGCAGTTCTTC. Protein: CASSPGGARDEQFF.

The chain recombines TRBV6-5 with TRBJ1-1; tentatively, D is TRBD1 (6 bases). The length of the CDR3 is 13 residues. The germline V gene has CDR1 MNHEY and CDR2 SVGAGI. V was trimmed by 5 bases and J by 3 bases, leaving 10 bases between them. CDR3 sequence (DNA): TGTGCCAGCAGTCGACAGGAGTACACTGAAGCTTTCTTT. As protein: CASSRQEYTEAFF.

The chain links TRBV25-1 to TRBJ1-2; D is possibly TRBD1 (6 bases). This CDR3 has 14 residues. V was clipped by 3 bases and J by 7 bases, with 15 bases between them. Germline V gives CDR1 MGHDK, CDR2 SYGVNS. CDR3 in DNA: TGTGCCAGCAGTGAGAAACAGGGTTTCGGTGGCTACACCTTC. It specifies CASSEKQGFGGYTF.

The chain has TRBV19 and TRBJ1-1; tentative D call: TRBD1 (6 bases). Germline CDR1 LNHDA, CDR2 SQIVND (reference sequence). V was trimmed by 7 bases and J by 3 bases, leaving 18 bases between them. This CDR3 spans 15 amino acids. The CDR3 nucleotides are TGTGCCAGTATGCCCTCCACAGGGTTCTACACTGAAGCTTTCTTT. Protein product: CASMPSTGFYTEAFF.

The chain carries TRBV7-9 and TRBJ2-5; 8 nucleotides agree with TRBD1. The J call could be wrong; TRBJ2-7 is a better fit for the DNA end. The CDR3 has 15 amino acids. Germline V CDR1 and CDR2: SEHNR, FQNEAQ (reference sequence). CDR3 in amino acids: CASSETGTGPYEQYF. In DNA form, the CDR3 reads TGTGCCAGCAGCGAAACCGGGACAGGCCCCTACGAGCAGTACTTC.

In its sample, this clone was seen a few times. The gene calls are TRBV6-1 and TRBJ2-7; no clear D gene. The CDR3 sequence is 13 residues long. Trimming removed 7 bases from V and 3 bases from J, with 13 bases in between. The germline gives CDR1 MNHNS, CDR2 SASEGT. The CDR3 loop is CASKKSPYYEQYF. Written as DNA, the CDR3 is TGTGCCAGCAAGAAGAGTCCCTACTACGAGCAGTACTTC.